Listed below are T cell receptor beta chains from one sample, sequenced in a study of shared clonotypes between healthy human individuals. The repertoire was sequenced with immunoSEQ multiplex PCR; TCRdb's copy has only in-frame clones and lacks some. The sample records 2 million to 2.5 million clones, roughly 93% being singletons. The material sequenced was naive CD4+ T cells from PBMCs. These receptors were collected from a man aged 18-30 years in good health. Some clones in this sample may be carry-over from other donors' samples. CDR3s include the opening cysteine and the closing phenylalanine or tryptophan. The D gene is left open where the match is weak. Size is stated for part of the rows, as once, few or many counts, or as a class when the clone is expanded.

j_call d_call v_call clone_size cdr3_aa cdr3_nt
TRBJ2-7 TRBD2 TRBV27 . CASSPRLAGGANEQYF TGTGCCAGCAGTCCCCGACTAGCGGGAGGGGCTAACGAGCAGTACTTC
TRBJ2-2 . TRBV5-1 . CASSLLGNANTGELFF TGCGCCAGCAGCTTGTTGGGAAACGCGAACACCGGGGAGCTGTTTTTT
TRBJ2-2 TRBD2 TRBV5-1 . CASSLIAGGSPGELFF TGCGCCAGCAGCCTTATAGCGGGAGGATCCCCCGGGGAGCTGTTTTTT
TRBJ2-1 . TRBV27 . CASSLRTTNRDEQFF TGTGCCAGCAGTTTGAGGACGACTAATAGGGATGAGCAGTTCTTC
TRBJ1-5 . TRBV4-1 . CASSQDESRSNQPQHF TGCGCCAGCAGCCAAGATGAGAGCCGGAGCAATCAGCCCCAGCATTTT
TRBJ1-1 . TRBV2 . CASHSRGPTEAFF TGTGCCAGCCACTCTCGGGGGCCCACTGAAGCTTTCTTT
TRBJ2-1 . TRBV19 . CASSAWDEQFF TGTGCCAGTAGTGCTTGGGATGAGCAGTTCTTC
TRBJ2-5 . TRBV6-5 . CASSLQSGTIPQYF TGTGCCAGCAGCTTACAATCCGGGACAATTCCCCAGTACTTC
TRBJ2-1 . TRBV4-3 . CASSQENSAGASYNEQFF TGCGCCAGCAGCCAAGAAAACTCCGCAGGCGCTTCCTACAATGAGCAGTTCTTC
TRBJ1-4 . TRBV2 . CASSIRDGEKLFF TGTGCCAGCAGTATACGGGATGGGGAAAAACTGTTTTTT
TRBJ2-2 . TRBV28 . CASAGVSTGELFF TGTGCCAGCGCGGGCGTTAGCACCGGGGAGCTGTTTTTT
TRBJ2-3 TRBD2 TRBV9 . CASSSLAGVPDTQYF TGTGCCAGCAGCTCCCTAGCGGGAGTCCCAGATACGCAGTATTTT
TRBJ1-1 TRBD1 TRBV30 . CAWSVGQQGAAFF TGTGCCTGGAGTGTGGGGCAACAGGGGGCGGCTTTCTTT
TRBJ1-2 . TRBV9 . CASSAQPGPLYGYTF TGTGCCAGCAGCGCCCAACCCGGGCCACTCTATGGCTACACCTTC
TRBJ1-1 . TRBV28 once CASRFIRGDTEAFF TGTGCCAGCAGGTTCATCAGGGGTGACACTGAAGCTTTCTTT
TRBJ1-1 . TRBV5-8 . CASSLNLGRGQEAFF TGTGCCAGCAGCCTCAACCTAGGGAGGGGTCAAGAAGCTTTCTTT
TRBJ2-3 . TRBV18 . CASSLNGQGGGTDTQYF TGTGCCAGCTCACTTAATGGACAGGGAGGGGGCACAGATACGCAGTATTTT
TRBJ2-7 TRBD1 TRBV6-5 . CASSSGTGEREQYF TGTGCCAGCAGCTCCGGGACAGGGGAGCGGGAGCAGTACTTC
TRBJ2-7 TRBD1 TRBV29-1 . CSVQTGGIYEQYF TGCAGCGTTCAGACAGGGGGCATCTACGAGCAGTACTTC
TRBJ2-2 TRBD1 TRBV18 . CASSRSGQEGPNTGELFF TGTGCCAGCTCCCGTTCGGGACAGGAAGGCCCGAACACCGGGGAGCTGTTTTTT
TRBJ2-2 . TRBV7-8 . CASSFHTGELFF TGTGCCAGCAGCTTCCACACCGGGGAGCTGTTTTTT
TRBJ2-7 TRBD1 TRBV28 . CASRPGTATYEQYF TGTGCCAGCAGACCCGGGACAGCCACCTACGAGCAGTACTTC
TRBJ2-1 TRBD2 TRBV7-9 . CASSQGGLAGGRPYNEQFF TGTGCCAGCAGCCAAGGGGGACTAGCGGGAGGGCGGCCCTACAATGAGCAGTTCTTC
TRBJ1-5 TRBD1 TRBV19 . CASSIGHRGQPHQPQHF TGTGCCAGTAGTATAGGGCACAGGGGGCAACCCCACCAGCCCCAGCATTTT
TRBJ2-1 . TRBV28 . CASTNQRNEQFF TGTGCCAGCACTAACCAGAGGAATGAGCAGTTCTTC
TRBJ2-5 . TRBV29-1 . CSAGLKYRETQYF TGCAGCGCAGGGTTAAAGTATAGAGAGACCCAGTACTTC
TRBJ2-1 . TRBV7-9 . CASSFSRGAPFYNEQFF TGTGCCAGCAGCTTTTCCCGGGGTGCCCCCTTTTACAATGAGCAGTTCTTC
TRBJ1-1 . TRBV14 . CASSGTPGRLNTEAFF TGTGCCAGCAGCGGAACTCCTGGGCGGTTGAACACTGAAGCTTTCTTT
TRBJ1-2 TRBD1 TRBV4-1 . CASRQQGASRYGYTF TGCGCCAGCAGGCAACAGGGGGCCAGTCGCTATGGCTACACCTTC
TRBJ2-5 TRBD2 TRBV4-3 . CASSQDPPTSGRAAKETQYF TGCGCCAGCAGCCAAGATCCCCCTACTAGCGGGAGGGCCGCGAAGGAGACCCAGTACTTC
TRBJ2-5 . TRBV2 . CASSWTGETQYF TGTGCCAGCAGCTGGACTGGGGAGACCCAGTACTTC
TRBJ1-4 . TRBV6-5 . CASSSGATNEKLFF TGTGCCAGCAGTTCAGGCGCAACTAATGAAAAACTGTTTTTT
TRBJ1-1 . TRBV7-9 . CASSLDIYTSTEAFF TGTGCCAGCAGCTTAGACATATACACGTCCACTGAAGCTTTCTTT
TRBJ1-1 . TRBV2 . CATLPTRETEAFF TGTGCCACCTTACCGACCAGGGAAACTGAAGCTTTCTTT
TRBJ1-1 . TRBV5-1 . CASSWDGMNTEAFF TGCGCCAGCAGCTGGGATGGGATGAACACTGAAGCTTTCTTT
TRBJ2-5 . TRBV5-5 . CASSPRAGSQETQYF TGTGCCAGCAGCCCTCGGGCAGGGAGCCAAGAGACCCAGTACTTC
TRBJ1-3 . TRBV10-3 . CAISEGPALGNTIYF TGTGCCATCAGTGAAGGTCCTGCCCTCGGAAACACCATATATTTT
TRBJ1-5 . TRBV7-3 . CASSLDSNQPQHF TGTGCCAGCAGCCTCGATAGCAATCAGCCCCAGCATTTT
TRBJ2-1 . TRBV19 . CASSIHNNNEQFF TGTGCCAGTAGTATCCATAACAACAATGAGCAGTTCTTC
TRBJ2-1 . TRBV7-3 . CASSLSGSPEGNEQFF TGTGCCAGCAGCCTCTCGGGGTCCCCCGAGGGGAATGAGCAGTTCTTC
TRBJ1-5 . TRBV18 once CASSLTRTDTGQPQHF TGTGCCAGCTCACTCACCCGTACGGACACGGGGCAGCCCCAGCATTTT
TRBJ1-3 . TRBV7-2 . CASNLAPGTISGNTIYF TGTGCCAGCAACTTAGCCCCTGGGACAATCTCTGGAAACACCATATATTTT
TRBJ2-3 . TRBV5-1 once CASSLDEGSTDTQYF TGCGCCAGCAGCTTGGATGAGGGCAGTACAGATACGCAGTATTTT
TRBJ2-1 TRBD2 TRBV27 . CASSLKRGSYNEQFF TGTGCCAGCAGTTTGAAGCGGGGGAGTTACAATGAGCAGTTCTTC
TRBJ2-5 . TRBV5-6 . CASSWEGGQGETQYF TGTGCCAGCAGCTGGGAGGGGGGGCAAGGAGAGACCCAGTACTTC
TRBJ2-2 . TRBV5-1 . CASFRDSNTGELFF TGCGCCAGCTTCAGGGACTCGAACACCGGGGAGCTGTTTTTT
TRBJ2-1 TRBD2 TRBV11-2 . CASSLGLAGVREQFF TGTGCCAGCAGCTTAGGACTAGCGGGAGTCCGTGAGCAGTTCTTC
TRBJ2-2 . TRBV7-9 . CASRFTAGSGELFF TGTGCCAGCCGTTTTACGGCTGGGAGCGGGGAGCTGTTTTTT
TRBJ1-4 . TRBV7-2 . CASSLPLPGGEKLFF TGTGCCAGCAGCTTACCCTTACCGGGAGGGGAAAAACTGTTTTTT